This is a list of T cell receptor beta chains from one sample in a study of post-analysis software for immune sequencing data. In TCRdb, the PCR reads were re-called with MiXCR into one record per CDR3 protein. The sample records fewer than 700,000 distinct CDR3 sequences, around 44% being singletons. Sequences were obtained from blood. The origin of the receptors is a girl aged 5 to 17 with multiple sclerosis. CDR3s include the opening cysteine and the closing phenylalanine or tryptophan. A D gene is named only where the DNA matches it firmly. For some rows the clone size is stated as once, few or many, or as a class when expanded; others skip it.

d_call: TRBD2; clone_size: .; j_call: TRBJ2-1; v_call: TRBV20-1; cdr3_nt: TGCAGTGCTAGAATTAGCGGGAGCTACAATGAGCAGTTCTTC; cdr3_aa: CSARISGSYNEQFF
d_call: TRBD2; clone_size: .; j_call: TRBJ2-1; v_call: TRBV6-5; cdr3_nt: TGTGCCAGCAGAGGACTAGCGCTCAATGAGCAGTTCTTC; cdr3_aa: CASRGLALNEQFF
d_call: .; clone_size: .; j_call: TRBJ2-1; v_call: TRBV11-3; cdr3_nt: TGTGCCAGCAGCTTAGAAGGCGAACTCGATGAGCAGTTCTTC; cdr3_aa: CASSLEGELDEQFF
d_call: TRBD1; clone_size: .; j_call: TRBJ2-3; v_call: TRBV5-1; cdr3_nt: TGCGCCAGCACGAAGGGGGCCGGCACAGATACGCAGTATTTT; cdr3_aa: CASTKGAGTDTQYF
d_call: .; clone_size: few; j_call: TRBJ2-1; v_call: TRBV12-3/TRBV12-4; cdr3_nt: TGTGCCAGCAGTTTTGGGCGGGGCCGTAGGGATGAGCAGTTCTTC; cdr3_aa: CASSFGRGRRDEQFF
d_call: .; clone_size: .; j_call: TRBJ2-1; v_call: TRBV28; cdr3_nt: TGTGCCAGCAGTTTACCCAGGGCGTACAATGAGCAGTTCTTC; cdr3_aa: CASSLPRAYNEQFF
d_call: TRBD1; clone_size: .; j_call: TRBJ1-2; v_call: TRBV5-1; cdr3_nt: TGCGCCAGCAGCTTGGCCGGCAGGGGGCAAAGTGGCTACACCTTC; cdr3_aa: CASSLAGRGQSGYTF
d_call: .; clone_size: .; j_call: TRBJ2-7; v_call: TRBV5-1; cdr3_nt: TGTGCCAGCAGCCCTGGCGGCAGGTCCTCCTACGAGCAGTACTTC; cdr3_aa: CASSPGGRSSYEQYF
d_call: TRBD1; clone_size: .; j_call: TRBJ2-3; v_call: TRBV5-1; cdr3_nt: TGCGCCAGCAGCAAACAGGGACAGATCACAGATACGCAGTATTTT; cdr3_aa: CASSKQGQITDTQYF
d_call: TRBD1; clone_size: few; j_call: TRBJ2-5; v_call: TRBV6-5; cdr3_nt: TGTGCCAGCAGTTCGACAGGGCGGGCGGAGACCCAGTACTTC; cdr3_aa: CASSSTGRAETQYF
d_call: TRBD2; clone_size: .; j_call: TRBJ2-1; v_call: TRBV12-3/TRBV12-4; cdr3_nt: TGTGCCAGCAGCCGGGACTTGGCGGAGACTAGCGGATACAATGAGCAGTTCTTC; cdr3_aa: CASSRDLAETSGYNEQFF
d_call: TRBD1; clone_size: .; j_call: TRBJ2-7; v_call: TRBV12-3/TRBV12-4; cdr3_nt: TGTGCCAGCAGGCCGACTGGGACAGGGCCCTACGAGCAGTACTTC; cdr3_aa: CASRPTGTGPYEQYF
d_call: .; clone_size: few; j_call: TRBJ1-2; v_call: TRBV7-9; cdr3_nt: TGTGCCAGCAGCTCCACTGATATCGATTCGTATGGCTACACCTTC; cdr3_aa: CASSSTDIDSYGYTF
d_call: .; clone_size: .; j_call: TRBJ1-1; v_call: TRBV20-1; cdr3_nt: TGCAGTGCTAGTGAAGGGGCTTTCGATACTGAAGCTTTCTTT; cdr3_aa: CSASEGAFDTEAFF
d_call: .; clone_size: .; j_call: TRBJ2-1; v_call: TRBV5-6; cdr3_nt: TGTGCCAGCAGCTTACTGAGCCCACAAAATGAGCAGTTCTTC; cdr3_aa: CASSLLSPQNEQFF
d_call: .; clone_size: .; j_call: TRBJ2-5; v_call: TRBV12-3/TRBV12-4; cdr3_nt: TGTGCCAGCAGTAGGGGGGGGCCGGGGGAGACCCAGTACTTC; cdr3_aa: CASSRGGPGETQYF
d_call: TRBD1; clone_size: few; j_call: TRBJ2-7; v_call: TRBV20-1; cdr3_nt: TGCAGTGCTACCCCGGACAGGGACGAGCAGTACTTC; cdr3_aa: CSATPDRDEQYF
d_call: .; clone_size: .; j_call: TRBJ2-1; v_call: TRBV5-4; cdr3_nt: TGTGCCAGCAGCCCCCGGCGGGACAACAATGAGCAGTTCTTC; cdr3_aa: CASSPRRDNNEQFF
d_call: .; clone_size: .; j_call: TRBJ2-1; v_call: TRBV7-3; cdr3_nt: TGTGCCAGCAGCTTAACGGGCAGGGGGCAGCGGGAGACCCAGTTCTTC; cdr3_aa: CASSLTGRGQRETQFF
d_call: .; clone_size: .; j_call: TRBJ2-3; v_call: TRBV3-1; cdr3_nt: TGTGCCAGCAGCCAAGGGGTAAGCTACACAGATACGCAGTATTTT; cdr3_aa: CASSQGVSYTDTQYF
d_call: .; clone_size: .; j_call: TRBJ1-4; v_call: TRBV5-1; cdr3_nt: TGCGCCAGCAGCCCGAGCCCAAGTGCTAATGAAAAACTGTTTTTT; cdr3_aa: CASSPSPSANEKLFF
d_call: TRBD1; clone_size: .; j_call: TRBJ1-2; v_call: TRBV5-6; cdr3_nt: TGTGCCAGCACCCGGGACAGCGATTATGGCTACACCTTC; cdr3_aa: CASTRDSDYGYTF
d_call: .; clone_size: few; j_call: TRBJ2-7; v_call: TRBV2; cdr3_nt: TGTGCCAGCAGTGACTCCTACTCCTACGAGCAGTACTTC; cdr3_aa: CASSDSYSYEQYF
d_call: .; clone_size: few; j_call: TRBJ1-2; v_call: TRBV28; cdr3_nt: TGTGCCAGCAGTTCAAGAATGGGCAGCAGGGGCTATGGCTACACCTTC; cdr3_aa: CASSSRMGSRGYGYTF
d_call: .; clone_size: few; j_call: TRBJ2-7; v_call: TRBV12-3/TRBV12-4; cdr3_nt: TGTGCCAGCAGTTCGGTCGGAGGGGGGACAACCTACGAGCAGTACTTC; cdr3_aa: CASSSVGGGTTYEQYF
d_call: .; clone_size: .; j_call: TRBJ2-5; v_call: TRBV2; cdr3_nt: TGTGCCAGCAGGATCGGGGAAGAGACCCAGTACTTC; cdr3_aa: CASRIGEETQYF
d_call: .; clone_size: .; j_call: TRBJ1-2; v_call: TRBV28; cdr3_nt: TGTGCCAGCAGTTATTCCAGGGGCAGCTATGGCTACACCTTC; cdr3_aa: CASSYSRGSYGYTF
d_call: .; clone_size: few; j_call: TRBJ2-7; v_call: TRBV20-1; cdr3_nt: TGCAGTGCTACCGCGGACAGCTACGAGCAGTACTTC; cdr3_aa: CSATADSYEQYF
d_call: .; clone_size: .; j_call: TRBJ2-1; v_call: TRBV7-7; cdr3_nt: TGTGCTAGCAGCCGGGACGCCTACAATGAGCAGTTCTTC; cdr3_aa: CASSRDAYNEQFF
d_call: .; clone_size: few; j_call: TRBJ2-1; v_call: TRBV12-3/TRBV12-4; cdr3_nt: TGTGCCAGCAGTTTAACTCGGGATGGTGGGCAGTTCTTC; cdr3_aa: CASSLTRDGGQFF
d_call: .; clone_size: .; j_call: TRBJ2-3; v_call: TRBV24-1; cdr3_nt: TGTGCCACCAGGGGGTCGCGGGATATCACAGATACGCAGTATTTT; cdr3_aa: CATRGSRDITDTQYF
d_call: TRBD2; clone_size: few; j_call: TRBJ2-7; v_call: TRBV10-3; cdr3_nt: TGTGCCATCAGTGGGGGAACCGACAGCGGGAGTAGGTACGAGCAGTACTTC; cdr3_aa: CAISGGTDSGSRYEQYF
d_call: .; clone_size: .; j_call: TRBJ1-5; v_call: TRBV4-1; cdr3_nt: TGCGCCAGCAGCCAAGATGTCTGGACAGATCAGCCCCAGCATTTT; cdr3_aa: CASSQDVWTDQPQHF
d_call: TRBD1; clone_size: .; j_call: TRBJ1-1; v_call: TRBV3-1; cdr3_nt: TGTGCCAGCACCCTACAGGGACAGGGGGCGAACACTGAAGCTTTCTTT; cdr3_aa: CASTLQGQGANTEAFF
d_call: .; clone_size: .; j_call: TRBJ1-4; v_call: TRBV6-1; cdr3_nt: TGTGCCAGCGGTGGGGAGTTGGGTGAAAAACTGTTTTTT; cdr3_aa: CASGGELGEKLFF
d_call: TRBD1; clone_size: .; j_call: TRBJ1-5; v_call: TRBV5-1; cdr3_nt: TGCGCCAGCAGCTTGGTACAGGGGGGACCCCAGCATTTT; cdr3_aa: CASSLVQGGPQHF
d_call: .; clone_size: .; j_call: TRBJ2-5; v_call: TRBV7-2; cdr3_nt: TGTGCCAGCAGCGTGGGACTGAAAGAGACCCAGTACTTC; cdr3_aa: CASSVGLKETQYF
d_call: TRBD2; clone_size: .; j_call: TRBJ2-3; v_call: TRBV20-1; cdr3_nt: TGCAGTGCTAGTATCGGGAGGGAAATCGTCACAGATACGCAGTATTTT; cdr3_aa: CSASIGREIVTDTQYF
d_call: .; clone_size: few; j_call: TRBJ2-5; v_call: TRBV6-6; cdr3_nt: TGTGCCAGCAGTTCCTATGGGGGGGCAGAAGAGACCCAGTACTTC; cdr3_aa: CASSSYGGAEETQYF
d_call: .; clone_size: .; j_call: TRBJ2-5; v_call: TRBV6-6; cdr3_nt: TGTGCCAGCAGCCCTAAGGGGCTGGGGACCCAGTACTTC; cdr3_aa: CASSPKGLGTQYF
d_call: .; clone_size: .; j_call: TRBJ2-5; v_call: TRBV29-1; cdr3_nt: TGCAGCGTTGTTGGTACATTGGAGACCCAGTACTTC; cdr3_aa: CSVVGTLETQYF
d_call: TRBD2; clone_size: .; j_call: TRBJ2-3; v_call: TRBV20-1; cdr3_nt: TGCAGTGCTGATAGCGGGAGGTCCCCAGATACGCAGTATTTT; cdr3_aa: CSADSGRSPDTQYF
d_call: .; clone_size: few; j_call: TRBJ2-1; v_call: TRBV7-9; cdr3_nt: TGTGCCAGCAGCTTACGTACAGAGCAGTTCTTC; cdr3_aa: CASSLRTEQFF
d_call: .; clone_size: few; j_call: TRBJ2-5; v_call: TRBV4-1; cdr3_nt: TGCGCCAGCAGCCAAGTAGGGGGGAGTCAGTACTTC; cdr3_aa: CASSQVGGSQYF
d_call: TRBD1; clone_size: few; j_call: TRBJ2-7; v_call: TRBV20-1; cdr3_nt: TGCAGTGCCGACAGGGTCTCCTACGAGCAGTACTTC; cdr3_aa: CSADRVSYEQYF
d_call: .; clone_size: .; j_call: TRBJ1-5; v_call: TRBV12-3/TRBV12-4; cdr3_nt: TGTGCCAGCAGTCCCTCGGGCGGGGGATCTGTTTATAGCAATCAGCCCCAGCATTTT; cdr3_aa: CASSPSGGGSVYSNQPQHF
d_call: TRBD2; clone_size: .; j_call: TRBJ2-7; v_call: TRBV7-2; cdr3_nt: TGTGCCAGCAGCTTAGTTTCAACTAGCGGGGGATACTACGAGCAGTACTTC; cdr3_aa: CASSLVSTSGGYYEQYF
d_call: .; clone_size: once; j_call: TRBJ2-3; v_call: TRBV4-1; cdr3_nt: TGCGCCAGCAGCCAACCCGGACGGCCAGATACGCAGTATTTT; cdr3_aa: CASSQPGRPDTQYF
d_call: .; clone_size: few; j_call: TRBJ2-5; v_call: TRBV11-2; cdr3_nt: TGTGCCAGCAGCTTAGATTTAGGAGCCCAGTACTTC; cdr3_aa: CASSLDLGAQYF
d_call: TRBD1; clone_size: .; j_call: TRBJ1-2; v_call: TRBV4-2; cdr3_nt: TGTGCCAGCAGCCGAGACAGGGGGCGATTAGGTGGCTACACCTTC; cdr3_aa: CASSRDRGRLGGYTF
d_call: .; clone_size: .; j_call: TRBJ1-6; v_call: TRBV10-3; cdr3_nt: TGTGCCATCAGTGAGGCTACAGGGAGCTCACCCCTCCACTTT; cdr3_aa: CAISEATGSSPLHF
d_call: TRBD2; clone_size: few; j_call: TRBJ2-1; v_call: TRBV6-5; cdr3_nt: TGTGCCAGCAGCTTTGATAGCGGGAGCACCTACAATGAGCAGTTCTTC; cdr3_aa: CASSFDSGSTYNEQFF
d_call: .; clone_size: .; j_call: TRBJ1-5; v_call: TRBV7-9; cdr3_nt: TGTGCCAGCAGCTTAGGACACAATCAGCCCCAGCATTTT; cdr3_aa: CASSLGHNQPQHF
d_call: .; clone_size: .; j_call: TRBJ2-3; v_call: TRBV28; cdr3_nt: TGTGCCAGCAGTTGGGGCTTTAGCGCAGATACGCAGTATTTT; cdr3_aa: CASSWGFSADTQYF